This T cell receptor (beta chain) was obtained from a study of T cell repertoires in MIS-A myocarditis. Profiled with immunoSEQ multiplex PCR; TCRdb holds only in-frame clones, not every one. The profile shows 11,000 or so clones, 75% to 85% of them singletons. The trim removed 6 bases at V and 4 bases at J, leaving 4 bases unmatched. The length of the CDR3 is 13 residues. CDR1 and CDR2 (germline): MGHDK, SYGVNS. The rearrangement joins TRBV25-1 to TRBJ2-3; 7 nucleotides line up with TRBD1. Sequencing was carried out using right ventricle heart tissue obtained at autopsy. The clonotype comes from a man between 18 and 35 years old with fulminant myocarditis from multisystem inflammatory syndrome in adults (MIS-A) after COVID-19. The CDR3 region is CASRDRVADTQYF. CDR3 nucleotides: TGTGCCAGCAGAGACAGGGTAGCAGATACGCAGTATTTT.